This entry is about one TCR beta chain. Antigen unknown. PCR was performed using 60 Vbeta and 13 Jbeta primers. Measured with immunoSEQ multiplex PCR; TCRdb has only the in-frame clones, and not every one. The sample has about 97,000 clones, around 85% seen once. This sample is drawn from a study of cytomegalovirus exposure and HLA in healthy donors. General study findings and limits: Segments of the TCR beta V type were, in most cases, productive about 90% or about 30% of the time in an earlier analysis. The study listed some 160 cytomegalovirus-associated TCR beta chains.

This CDR3 is 15 amino acids long. The sequenced sample consisted of PBMCs. The clonotype was recovered from a man aged 40-55 years in good health and CMV-seropositive. The chain has TRBV21-1 and TRBJ1-1; the D call of TRBD1 is as the table states it, not checked on the DNA. TRBV21-1 is labeled a pseudogene. The CDR3 reads CASSKARCMNTEAFF. For the CDR3, the DNA is TGTGCCAGCAGCAAAGCCAGGTGCATGAACACTGAAGCTTTCTTT.